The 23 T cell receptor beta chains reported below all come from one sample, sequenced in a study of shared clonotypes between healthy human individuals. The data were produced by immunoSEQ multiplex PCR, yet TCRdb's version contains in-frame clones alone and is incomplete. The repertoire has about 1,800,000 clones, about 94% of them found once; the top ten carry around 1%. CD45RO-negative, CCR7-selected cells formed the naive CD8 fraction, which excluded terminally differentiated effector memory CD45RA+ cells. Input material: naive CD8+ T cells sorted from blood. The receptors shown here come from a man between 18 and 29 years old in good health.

The CDR3 protein is CASTPYTGELFF. The CDR3 nucleotides read TGTGCCAGCACCCCGTACACCGGGGAGCTGTTTTTT. V and J are TRBV7-9 and TRBJ2-2; no clear D gene. The CDR3 has 12 amino acids. CDR1 is SEHNR and CDR2 is FQNEAQ in the germline V gene (reference sequence). Trimming removed 7 bases from V and 3 bases from J, with 6 bases in between.

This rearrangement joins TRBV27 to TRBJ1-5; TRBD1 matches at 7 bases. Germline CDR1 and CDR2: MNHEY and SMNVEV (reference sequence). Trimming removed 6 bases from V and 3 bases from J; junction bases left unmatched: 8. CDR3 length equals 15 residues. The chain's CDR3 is CASSRTGTLNQPQHF. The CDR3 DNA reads TGTGCCAGCAGCCGGACAGGTACGCTCAATCAGCCCCAGCATTTT.

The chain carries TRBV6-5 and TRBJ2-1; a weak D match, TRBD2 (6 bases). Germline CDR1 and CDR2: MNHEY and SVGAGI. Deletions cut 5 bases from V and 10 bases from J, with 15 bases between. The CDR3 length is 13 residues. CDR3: CASSPPEGTEQFF. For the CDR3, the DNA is TGTGCCAGCAGTCCTCCGGAGGGCACGGAGCAGTTCTTC.

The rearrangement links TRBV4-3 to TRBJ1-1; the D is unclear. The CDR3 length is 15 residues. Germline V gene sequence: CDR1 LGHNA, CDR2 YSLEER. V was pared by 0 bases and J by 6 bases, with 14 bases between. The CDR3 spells CASSQDFRGWAEAFF. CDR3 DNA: TGCGCCAGCAGCCAAGATTTTCGAGGATGGGCTGAAGCTTTCTTT.

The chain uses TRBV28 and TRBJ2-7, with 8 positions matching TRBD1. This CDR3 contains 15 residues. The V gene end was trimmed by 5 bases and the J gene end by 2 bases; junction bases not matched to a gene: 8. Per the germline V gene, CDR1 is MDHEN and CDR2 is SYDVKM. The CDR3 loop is CASSTGGTATYEQYF. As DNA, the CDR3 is TGTGCCAGCAGTACAGGGGGGACAGCTACCTACGAGCAGTACTTC. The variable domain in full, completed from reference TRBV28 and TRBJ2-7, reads DVKVTQSSRYLVKRTGEKVFLECVQDMDHENMFWYRQDPGLGLRLIYFSYDVKMKEKGDIPEGYSVSREKKERFSLILESASTNQTSMYLCASSTGGTATYEQYFGPGTRLTVT.

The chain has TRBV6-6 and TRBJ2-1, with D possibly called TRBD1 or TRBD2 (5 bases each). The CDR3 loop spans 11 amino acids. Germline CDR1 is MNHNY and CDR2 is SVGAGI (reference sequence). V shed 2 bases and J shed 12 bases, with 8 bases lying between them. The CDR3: CASSYGGGQFF. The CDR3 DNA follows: TGTGCCAGCAGTTACGGTGGGGGGCAGTTCTTC.

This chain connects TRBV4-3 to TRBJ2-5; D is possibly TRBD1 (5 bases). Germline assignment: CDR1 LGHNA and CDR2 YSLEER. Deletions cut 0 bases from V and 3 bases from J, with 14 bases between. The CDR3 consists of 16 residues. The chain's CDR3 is CASSQDLGPREETQYF. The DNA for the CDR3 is TGCGCCAGCAGCCAAGATCTGGGGCCTCGGGAAGAGACCCAGTACTTC.

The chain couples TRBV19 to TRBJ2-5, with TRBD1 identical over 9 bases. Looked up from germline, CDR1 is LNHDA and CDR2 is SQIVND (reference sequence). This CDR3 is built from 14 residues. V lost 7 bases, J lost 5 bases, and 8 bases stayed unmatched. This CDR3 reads CASTSGQGRETQYF. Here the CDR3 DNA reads TGTGCCAGTACTAGCGGACAGGGGAGGGAGACCCAGTACTTC.

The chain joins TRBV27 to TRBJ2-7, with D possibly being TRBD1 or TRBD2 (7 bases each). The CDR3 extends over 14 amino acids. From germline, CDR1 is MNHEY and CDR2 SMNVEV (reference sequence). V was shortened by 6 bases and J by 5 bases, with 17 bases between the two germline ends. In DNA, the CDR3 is TGTGCCAGCAGCAGGGGGGGCCTTGTCCACGAGCAGTACTTC. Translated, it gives CASSRGGLVHEQYF.

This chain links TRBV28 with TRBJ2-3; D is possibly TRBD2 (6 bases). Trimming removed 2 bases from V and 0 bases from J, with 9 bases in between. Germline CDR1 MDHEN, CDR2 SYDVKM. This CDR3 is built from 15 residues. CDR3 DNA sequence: TGTGCCAGCAGTTTAACCGGGACTAGCACAGATACGCAGTATTTT. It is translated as CASSLTGTSTDTQYF.

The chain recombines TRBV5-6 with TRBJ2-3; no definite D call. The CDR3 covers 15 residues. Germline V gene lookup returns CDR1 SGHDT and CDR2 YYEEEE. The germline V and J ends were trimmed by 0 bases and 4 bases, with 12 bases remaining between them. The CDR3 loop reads CASSLDVLVADTQYF. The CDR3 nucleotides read TGTGCCAGCAGCTTGGATGTGCTAGTCGCAGATACGCAGTATTTT.

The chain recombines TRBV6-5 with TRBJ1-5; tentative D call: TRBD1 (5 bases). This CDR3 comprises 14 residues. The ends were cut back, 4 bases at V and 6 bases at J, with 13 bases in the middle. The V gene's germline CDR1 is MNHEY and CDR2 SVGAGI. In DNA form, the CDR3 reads TGTGCCAGCAGTTCGGGACCGGCGGTTCAGCCCCAGCATTTT. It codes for CASSSGPAVQPQHF.

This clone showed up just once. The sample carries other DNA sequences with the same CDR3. This CDR3 is CASSVVGGGTDTQYF. CDR3 DNA sequence: TGTGCCAGCAGCGTAGTCGGGGGGGGCACAGATACGCAGTATTTT. The rearrangement links TRBV9 to TRBJ2-3; 8 bases are shared with TRBD2. The V gene end was trimmed by 0 bases and the J gene end by 1 base; junction bases not matched to a gene: 1. This CDR3 spans 15 amino acids. The V gene's germline CDR1 is SGDLS and CDR2 YYNGEE.

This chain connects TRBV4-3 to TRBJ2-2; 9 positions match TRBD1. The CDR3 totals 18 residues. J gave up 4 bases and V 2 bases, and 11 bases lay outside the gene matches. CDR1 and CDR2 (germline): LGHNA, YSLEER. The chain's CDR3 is CASSQSGTGSMVTGELFF. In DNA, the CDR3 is TGCGCCAGCAGCCAATCCGGGACAGGGAGTATGGTCACCGGGGAGCTGTTTTTT.

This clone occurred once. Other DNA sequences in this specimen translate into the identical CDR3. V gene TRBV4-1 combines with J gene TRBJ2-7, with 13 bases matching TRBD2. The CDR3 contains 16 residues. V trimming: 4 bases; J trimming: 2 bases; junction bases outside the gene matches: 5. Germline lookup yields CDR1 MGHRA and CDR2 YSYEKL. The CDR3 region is CASSPRGLAGTYEQYF. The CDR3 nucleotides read TGCGCCAGCAGCCCCAGGGGACTAGCGGGGACCTACGAGCAGTACTTC.

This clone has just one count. The CDR3 coding sequence is TGTGCCAGCAGTGAGAGGAGGGGCCCACAGAACACTGAAGCTTTCTTT. This encodes CASSERRGPQNTEAFF. The V call is TRBV2, the J call TRBJ1-1; D may be TRBD1 (5 bases). This CDR3 contains 16 residues. From germline, CDR1 is SNHLY and CDR2 FYNNEI. Trimming shortened V by 3 bases and J by 1 base, and 15 bases separated the two germline ends.

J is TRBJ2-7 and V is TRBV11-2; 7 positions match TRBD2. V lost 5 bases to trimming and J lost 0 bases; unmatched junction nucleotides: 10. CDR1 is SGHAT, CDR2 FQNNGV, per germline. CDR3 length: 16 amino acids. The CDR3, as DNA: TGTGCCAGCAGCCCAGTAGCGGGTCTGAGCTCCTACGAGCAGTACTTC. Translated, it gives CASSPVAGLSSYEQYF.

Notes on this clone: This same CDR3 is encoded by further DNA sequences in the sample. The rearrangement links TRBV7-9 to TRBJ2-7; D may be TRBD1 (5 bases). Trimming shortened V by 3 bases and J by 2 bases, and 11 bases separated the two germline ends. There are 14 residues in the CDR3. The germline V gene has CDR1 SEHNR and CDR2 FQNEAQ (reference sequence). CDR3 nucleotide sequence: TGTGCCAGCAGCTTTGGAACAGGAACCTACGAGCAGTACTTC. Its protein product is CASSFGTGTYEQYF. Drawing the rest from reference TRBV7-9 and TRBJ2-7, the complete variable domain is DTGVSQNPRHKITKRGQNVTFRCDPISEHNRLYWYRQTLGQGPEFLTYFQNEAQLEKSRLLSDRFSAERPKGSFSTLEIQRTEQGDSAMYLCASSFGTGTYEQYFGPGTRLTVT.

CDR3 sequence (DNA): TGTGCCAGCACACCTCTGCAGGGCTATGGCTACACCTTC. This translates into CASTPLQGYGYTF. The chain carries TRBV27 and TRBJ1-2; perhaps TRBD1 as D (5 bases). The germline V gene encodes CDR1 MNHEY and CDR2 SMNVEV (reference sequence). There are 13 residues in the CDR3. V dropped 7 bases and J dropped 4 bases, with 13 bases sitting between them.

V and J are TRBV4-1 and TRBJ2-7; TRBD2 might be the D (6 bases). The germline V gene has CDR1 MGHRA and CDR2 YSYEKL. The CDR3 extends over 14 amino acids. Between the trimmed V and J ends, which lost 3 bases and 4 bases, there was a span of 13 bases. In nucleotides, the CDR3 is TGCGCCAGCAGCCAGGGACTGGGAGCGTACGAGCAGTACTTC. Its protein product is CASSQGLGAYEQYF.

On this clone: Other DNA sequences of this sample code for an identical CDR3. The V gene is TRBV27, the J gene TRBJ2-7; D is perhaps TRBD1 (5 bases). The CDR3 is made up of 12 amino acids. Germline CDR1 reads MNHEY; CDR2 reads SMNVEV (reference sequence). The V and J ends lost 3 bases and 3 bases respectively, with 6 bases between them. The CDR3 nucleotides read TGTGCCAGCAGTTTTGACAGCTACGAGCAGTACTTC. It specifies CASSFDSYEQYF.

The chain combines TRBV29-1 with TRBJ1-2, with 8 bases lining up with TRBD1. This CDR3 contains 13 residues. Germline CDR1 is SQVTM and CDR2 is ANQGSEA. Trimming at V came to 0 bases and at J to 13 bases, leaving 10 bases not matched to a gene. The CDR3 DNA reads TGCAGCGTTGAAGATCTTAATGACAGGGGTCGCACCTTC. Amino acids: CSVEDLNDRGRTF.

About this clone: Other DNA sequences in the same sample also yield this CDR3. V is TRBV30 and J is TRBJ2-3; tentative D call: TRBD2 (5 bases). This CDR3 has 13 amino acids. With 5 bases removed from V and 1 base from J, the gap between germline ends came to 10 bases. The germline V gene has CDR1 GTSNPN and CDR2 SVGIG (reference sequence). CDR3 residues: CAWDHGGTDTQYF. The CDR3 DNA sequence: TGTGCCTGGGACCACGGGGGCACAGATACGCAGTATTTT.